These T cell receptor beta chains were read from a single sample in a study of regulatory T cells in long-lasting Graves disease. A single record per CDR3 protein comes from TCRdb applying MiXCR to the multiplex PCR reads. The sample has about 620,000 distinct CDR3 sequences, around 15% seen once. These same data were also listed under a study on T cells in Graves' hyperthyroidism and ophthalmopathy.

This material consisted of peripheral blood mononuclear cells (PBMCs), taken at new diagnosis, from a patient treated with antithyroid drugs. The source of these receptors is a woman under 40 with Graves disease. Each CDR3 is given with its conserved first and last residue. A D gene is named only where the DNA matches it firmly. Where a row states a size, it is once, few, many or the class of an expanded clone; other rows omit it.

CASSAVGTGDFGTQHF | TGTGCCAGCAGCGCGGTAGGGACAGGGGACTTTGGGACCCAGCATTTT | - | TRBJ1-5 | TRBD1 | TRBV7-3
CASSLAGLAISEQYF | TGTGCCAGCAGCTTGGCGGGACTAGCTATTAGCGAGCAGTACTTC | many | TRBJ2-7 | TRBD2 | TRBV7-2
CASSRRVLREEGAYGYTF | TGCGCCAGCAGCCGAAGGGTTCTAAGGGAGGAGGGGGCCTATGGCTACACCTTC | - | TRBJ1-2 | TRBD1 | TRBV5-1
CASSLFGQETQYF | TGTGCCAGCAGTTTATTTGGCCAAGAGACCCAGTACTTC | few | TRBJ2-5 | - | TRBV27
CSANPQGARKLFF | TGCAGTGCTAATCCCCAGGGGGCTCGAAAACTGTTTTTT | - | TRBJ1-4 | TRBD1 | TRBV20-1
CASGPWGPSGNTIYF | TGTGCCAGCGGGCCCTGGGGCCCCTCTGGAAACACCATATATTTT | many | TRBJ1-3 | - | TRBV2
CASRDSGSRKGELFF | TGTGCCAGCAGGGATAGCGGGAGCAGGAAAGGGGAGCTGTTTTTT | few | TRBJ2-2 | TRBD2 | TRBV6-2/TRBV6-3
CSALPGGRSYEQYF | TGCAGTGCCCTCCCCGGGGGTCGAAGCTACGAGCAGTACTTC | many | TRBJ2-7 | - | TRBV20-1
CASNHLDLSRGNTIYF | TGTGCCAGCAACCACCTCGATCTCTCTAGGGGAAACACCATATATTTT | many | TRBJ1-3 | - | TRBV28
CASRLAGGYEQYF | TGTGCAAGCAGACTAGCGGGAGGCTACGAGCAGTACTTC | many | TRBJ2-7 | TRBD2 | TRBV7-8
CASRTNYGYTF | TGTGCCAGCAGGACTAACTATGGCTACACCTTC | many | TRBJ1-2 | - | TRBV7-2
CASSQISGTYEQYF | TGCGCCAGCAGCCAGATAAGCGGTACCTACGAGCAGTACTTC | - | TRBJ2-7 | - | TRBV11-2
CSDEGPGLIDNEQFF | TGCAGTGATGAGGGACCGGGACTCATCGACAATGAGCAGTTCTTC | many | TRBJ2-1 | - | TRBV20-1
CASSGRQTYEQYF | TGTGCCAGCAGTGGCCGACAAACCTACGAGCAGTACTTC | many | TRBJ2-7 | - | TRBV6-1
CAIQGSLNQPQHF | TGTGCCATCCAAGGAAGCCTTAATCAGCCCCAGCATTTT | - | TRBJ1-5 | - | TRBV10-3
CATSEEDRVYGYTF | TGTGCCACCAGTGAGGAGGACAGAGTCTATGGCTACACCTTC | many | TRBJ1-2 | - | TRBV24-1
CASIPRPGQGEQFF | TGTGCCAGCATCCCTCGGCCAGGGCAAGGGGAGCAGTTCTTC | - | TRBJ2-1 | - | TRBV7-3
CASRFRQAKNIQYF | TGTGCCAGCAGGTTCCGGCAGGCCAAAAACATTCAGTACTTC | few | TRBJ2-4 | - | TRBV12-3/TRBV12-4
CASRSGENTEAFF | TGTGCCAGCAGATCGGGGGAGAACACTGAAGCTTTCTTT | few | TRBJ1-1 | - | TRBV7-8
CASSSEETQYF | TGTGCCAGCAGCTCCGAAGAGACCCAGTACTTC | many | TRBJ2-5 | - | TRBV7-9
CASSLDGGF | TGTGCCAGCAGCTTAGACGGGGGGTTC | many | TRBJ2-5 | TRBD2 | TRBV7-2
CASSQGDRDWQPQHF | TGTGCCAGCAGCCAAGGAGACAGGGATTGGCAGCCCCAGCATTTT | many | TRBJ1-5 | TRBD1 | TRBV7-2
CASSLGLTAEQYF | TGTGCTAGCAGCTTAGGTTTGACAGCGGAGCAGTACTTC | few | TRBJ2-7 | - | TRBV7-7
CASSLGPDTAGANVLTF | TGTGCCAGCAGCTTAGGCCCTGACACGGCTGGGGCCAACGTCCTGACTTTC | - | TRBJ2-6 | - | TRBV7-3
CASSRQAANQPQHF | TGTGCCAGCAGTCGACAGGCCGCTAATCAGCCCCAGCATTTT | many | TRBJ1-5 | - | TRBV28
CASSLLTDTDTQYF | TGTGCCAGCAGTTTATTGACAGATACAGATACGCAGTATTTT | many | TRBJ2-3 | - | TRBV2
CASRSDRIHSNQPQHF | TGTGCCAGCAGGTCCGACAGAATTCATAGCAATCAGCCCCAGCATTTT | - | TRBJ1-5 | - | TRBV6-2/TRBV6-3
CASSQDHGGGNYNEQFF | TGCGCCAGCAGCCAAGATCACGGCGGAGGGAATTACAATGAGCAGTTCTTC | once | TRBJ2-1 | - | TRBV4-1
CASRPRQGSYNEQFF | TGTGCCAGCAGGCCGCGACAGGGCTCCTACAATGAGCAGTTCTTC | - | TRBJ2-1 | TRBD1 | TRBV7-9
CARSPGLVYEQYF | TGTGCCCGCTCCCCCGGACTAGTCTACGAGCAGTACTTC | few | TRBJ2-7 | TRBD2 | TRBV18
CASSIRALNTGELFF | TGTGCCAGTAGTATTCGCGCCCTGAACACCGGGGAGCTGTTTTTT | - | TRBJ2-2 | - | TRBV19
CARGGTTNEQFF | TGTGCCAGGGGGGGGACTACCAATGAGCAGTTCTTC | many | TRBJ2-1 | TRBD2 | TRBV2
CASSLRGDYGYTF | TGTGCCAGCAGCTTAAGAGGGGACTATGGCTACACCTTC | few | TRBJ1-2 | - | TRBV7-8
CASSVQTGGLNTEAFF | TGCGCCAGCAGCGTCCAGACAGGGGGCTTGAACACTGAAGCTTTCTTT | many | TRBJ1-1 | TRBD1 | TRBV5-1
CASRPTGSGELFF | TGTGCCAGCAGGCCTACAGGGTCCGGGGAGCTGTTTTTT | - | TRBJ2-2 | - | TRBV28
CAWSTENNEQFF | TGTGCCTGGAGTACCGAGAACAATGAGCAGTTCTTC | many | TRBJ2-1 | - | TRBV30
CASSVGSVYEQYF | TGTGCCAGCAGTGTCGGTAGTGTTTACGAGCAGTACTTC | many | TRBJ2-7 | - | TRBV6-1
CASSGRGTPNYGYTF | TGTGCCAGCAGTGGCAGAGGTACTCCTAACTATGGCTACACCTTC | many | TRBJ1-2 | - | TRBV28
CASSQDPVQQDTQYF | TGTGCCAGCAGCCAAGACCCCGTGCAACAAGATACGCAGTATTTT | few | TRBJ2-3 | - | TRBV3-1
CAWSPIARYGYTF | TGTGCCTGGAGTCCCATCGCGCGCTATGGCTACACCTTC | many | TRBJ1-2 | - | TRBV30
CASSYGQTYEQYF | TGTGCCAGCAGTTATGGACAGACCTACGAGCAGTACTTC | - | TRBJ2-7 | - | TRBV6-5
CASSRTRHTDTQYF | TGTGCCAGCAGTCGGACTAGACACACAGATACGCAGTATTTT | many | TRBJ2-3 | TRBD2 | TRBV28
CASSVGEKLFF | TGTGCCAGCAGTGTAGGGGAAAAACTGTTTTTT | many | TRBJ1-4 | - | TRBV28
CASSAGGTGVSPLHF | TGTGCCAGCAGCGCAGGGGGGACAGGGGTGTCACCCCTCCACTTT | many | TRBJ1-6 | TRBD1 | TRBV27
CASSAGLVTSYEQYF | TGTGCCAGCAGCGCCGGACTTGTGACCTCCTACGAGCAGTACTTC | - | TRBJ2-7 | - | TRBV11-1
CASSYGQDQPQHF | TGTGCCAGCAGTTACGGGCAAGATCAGCCCCAGCATTTT | many | TRBJ1-5 | - | TRBV6-5
CASSLSSGGSYTF | TGTGCCAGCAGTTTATCTTCCGGGGGCAGCTACACCTTC | many | TRBJ1-2 | - | TRBV27
CASSLMGQPYEQYF | TGTGCCAGCAGCTTAATGGGACAGCCCTACGAGCAGTACTTC | few | TRBJ2-7 | TRBD1 | TRBV11-2
CASRQWRPETQYF | TGTGCCAGCAGACAATGGAGGCCCGAGACCCAGTACTTC | few | TRBJ2-5 | - | TRBV6-1
CASSQDPGRSPLHF | TGTGCCAGCAGCCAAGACCCGGGGCGATCACCCCTCCACTTT | - | TRBJ1-6 | - | TRBV3-1
CASRLEGGALNYGYTF | TGTGCCAGCAGGCTGGAGGGGGGGGCGTTGAACTATGGCTACACCTTC | many | TRBJ1-2 | - | TRBV2
CSAPGGGQANTEAFF | TGCAGTGCCCCGGGAGGAGGACAAGCAAACACTGAAGCTTTCTTT | many | TRBJ1-1 | - | TRBV20-1
CASSRDRDYGYTF | TGTGCCAGCAGCCGGGACAGGGACTATGGCTACACCTTC | many | TRBJ1-2 | TRBD1 | TRBV7-6
CAWTQRDVNSPLHF | TGTGCCTGGACCCAGCGAGACGTGAATTCACCCCTCCACTTT | many | TRBJ1-6 | - | TRBV30
CSAGDIPTIYF | TGCAGTGCCGGGGACATTCCCACCATATATTTT | few | TRBJ1-3 | - | TRBV20-1
CASSSTGDSRYTEAFF | TGTGCCAGCAGTTCCACCGGCGACAGCCGGTACACTGAAGCTTTCTTT | many | TRBJ1-1 | - | TRBV28
CSAHHGGTNYGYTF | TGCAGTGCCCACCACGGGGGGACTAACTATGGCTACACCTTC | few | TRBJ1-2 | - | TRBV20-1
CASSELWTGSSYNEQFF | TGTGCCAGCAGTGAATTATGGACAGGGAGCTCCTACAATGAGCAGTTCTTC | few | TRBJ2-1 | TRBD1 | TRBV6-1
CASSPPDRAYNEQFF | TGTGCCAGCAGCCCACCGGACAGGGCCTACAATGAGCAGTTCTTC | many | TRBJ2-1 | TRBD1 | TRBV18
CASSFPGGRNIQYF | TGTGCCAGCAGTTTCCCAGGAGGACGAAACATTCAGTACTTC | many | TRBJ2-4 | - | TRBV28